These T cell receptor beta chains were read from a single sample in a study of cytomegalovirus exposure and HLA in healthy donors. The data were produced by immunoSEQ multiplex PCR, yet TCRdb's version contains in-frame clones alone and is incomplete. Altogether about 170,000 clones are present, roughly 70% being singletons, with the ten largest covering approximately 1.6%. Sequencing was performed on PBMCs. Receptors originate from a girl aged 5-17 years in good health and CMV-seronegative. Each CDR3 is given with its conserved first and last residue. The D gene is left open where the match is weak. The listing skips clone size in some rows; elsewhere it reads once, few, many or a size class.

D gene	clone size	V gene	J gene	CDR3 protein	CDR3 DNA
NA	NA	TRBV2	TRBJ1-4	CATKDRTATNEKLFF	TGTGCCACCAAAGACAGGACTGCAACTAATGAAAAACTGTTTTTT
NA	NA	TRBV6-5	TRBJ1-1	CASHQDTGGTEAFF	TGTGCCAGTCATCAGGACACCGGAGGGACTGAAGCTTTCTTT
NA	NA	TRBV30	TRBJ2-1	CACLPLATSYNEQFF	TGTGCCTGCCTACCCCTAGCGACTTCCTACAATGAGCAGTTCTTC
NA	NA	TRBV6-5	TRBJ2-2	CASSHRVAGELFF	TGTGCCAGCAGCCACAGGGTCGCCGGGGAGCTGTTTTTT
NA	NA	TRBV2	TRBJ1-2	CASSDRDTDHYGYTF	TGTGCCAGCAGCGATCGGGACACCGACCACTATGGCTACACCTTC
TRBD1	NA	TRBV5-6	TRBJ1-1	CASSTRQGPYTEAFF	TGTGCCAGCAGCACCCGACAGGGCCCGTACACTGAAGCTTTCTTT
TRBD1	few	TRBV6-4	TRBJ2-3	CASSPTGTASTQYF	TGTGCCAGCAGTCCCACCGGGACAGCAAGTACGCAGTATTTT
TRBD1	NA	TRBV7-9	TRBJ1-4	CASSPTGGVGEKLFF	TGTGCCAGCAGCCCTACAGGGGGCGTCGGTGAAAAACTGTTTTTT
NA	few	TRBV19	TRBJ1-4	CASSSPGEKLFF	TGTGCCAGTAGTAGTCCGGGGGAAAAACTGTTTTTT
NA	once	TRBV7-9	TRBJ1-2	CASSLGLDYGYTF	TGTGCCAGCAGCTTAGGACTGGACTATGGCTACACCTTC
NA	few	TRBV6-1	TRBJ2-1	CASSVIKLTSYNEQFF	TGTGCCAGCAGTGTCATTAAATTGACTAGCTACAATGAGCAGTTCTTC
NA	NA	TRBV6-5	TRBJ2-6	CASRDSSGANVLTF	TGTGCCAGCAGGGACAGCTCTGGGGCCAACGTCCTGACTTTC
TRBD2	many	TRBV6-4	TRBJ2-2	CASSEAGGTGELFF	TGTGCCAGCAGTGAAGCGGGGGGCACCGGGGAGCTGTTTTTT
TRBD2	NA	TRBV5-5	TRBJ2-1	CASSLQTSGGRLSYNEQFF	TGTGCCAGCAGCTTGCAAACTAGCGGGGGACGCCTCTCCTACAATGAGCAGTTCTTC
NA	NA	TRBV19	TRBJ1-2	CASTKGGLGNYGYTF	TGTGCCAGTACTAAGGGGGGGCTCGGTAACTATGGCTACACCTTC
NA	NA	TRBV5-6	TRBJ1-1	CASRASLTGYTEAFF	TGTGCCAGCAGGGCTTCCCTGACAGGCTACACTGAAGCTTTCTTT
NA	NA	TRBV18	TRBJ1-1	CASSPQDSLNTEAFF	TGTGCCAGCTCACCACAAGACAGCTTGAACACTGAAGCTTTCTTT